Below, 12 T cell receptor beta chains from the same sample are listed, as sequenced in a study of T cells expressing NK-cell markers. Using the 5' RACE reads, TCRdb records one entry per CDR3 protein without DNA. This sample carries about 260,000 distinct CDR3 sequences, with about 0.39% going to the ten biggest clones. The specimen was blood T cells: a sorted CD56 or NKG2C T cell subset, CD4+ or CD8+ T cells, or bulk PBMC T cells (not recorded which). The receptors come from a young man in good health.

The chain employs TRBV11-3 and TRBJ2-3. There are 14 residues in the CDR3. Per the germline V gene, CDR1 is SGHNT and CDR2 is YENEEA. CDR3 protein: CASSLEGSSDTQYF.

The chain uses TRBV29-1 and TRBJ2-1; TCRdb lists TRBD2, though no DNA is available to test this call. The germline gives CDR1 SQVTM, CDR2 ANQGSEA. The CDR3 runs to 11 residues. The CDR3 sequence: CSLIIGRDEFF.

This chain links TRBV7-9 with TRBJ1-1. Germline V gives CDR1 SEHNR, CDR2 FQNEAQ (reference sequence). This CDR3 contains 14 residues. The CDR3 is CASSFSTGRAEAFF.

This CDR3 reads CSAGLAGTSYEQYF. The chain couples TRBV20-1 to TRBJ2-7; TCRdb lists TRBD2, though no DNA is available to test this call. Germline CDR1 and CDR2: DFQATT and SNEGSKA (reference sequence). The CDR3 is 14 amino acids.

This rearrangement joins TRBV20-1 to TRBJ2-1; the D call of TRBD1 rests on TCRdb alone, since no DNA is present to check it. Germline V gene lookup returns CDR1 DFQATT and CDR2 SNEGSKA (reference sequence). The CDR3 totals 14 residues. This CDR3 reads CSASPAGRGDEQFF.

The rearrangement links TRBV4-1 to TRBJ2-2; the TRBD2 assignment by TCRdb is unverifiable without DNA. CDR3 length: 18 residues. Germline lookup yields CDR1 MGHRA and CDR2 YSYEKL. CDR3: CASSQGTLASGATGELFF.

The chain combines TRBV7-9 with TRBJ2-1; the D call of TRBD1 rests on TCRdb alone, since no DNA is present to check it. There are 13 residues in the CDR3. CDR1 and CDR2 (germline): SEHNR, FQNEAQ (reference sequence). The chain's CDR3 is CASSFGGGRVPFF. The full variable domain, with the rest looked up from reference TRBV7-9 and TRBJ2-1, is DTGVSQNPRHKITKRGQNVTFRCDPISEHNRLYWYRQTLGQGPEFLTYFQNEAQLEKSRLLSDRFSAERPKGSFSTLEIQRTEQGDSAMYLCASSFGGGRVPFFGPGTRLTVL.

This sequence joins TRBV12-3 or TRBV12-4 and TRBJ1-5; TCRdb proposes TRBD1, but this gene call is untestable without DNA. CDR3 length: 15 residues. The CDR3 loop is CASSLNNRPDQPQHF.

The chain combines TRBV9 with TRBJ2-1; the D gene TCRdb calls, TRBD1, cannot be checked with no DNA. Germline V gene data show CDR1 as SGDLS and CDR2 as YYNGEE. The CDR3 is 12 residues long. CDR3 amino acids: CASSVDWGEQFF.

The rearrangement links TRBV20-1 to TRBJ2-2. This CDR3 region has 16 residues. The germline V gene encodes CDR1 DFQATT and CDR2 SNEGSKA (reference sequence). The CDR3: CSARDLTSGNSGELFF.

The V gene is TRBV30, the J gene TRBJ1-2; there is no DNA to check the TCRdb D call of TRBD1. Germline values: CDR1 GTSNPN, CDR2 SVGIG (reference sequence). CDR3 length: 13 amino acids. The CDR3 sequence is CAWSYRTNYGYTF.

V and J are TRBV30 and TRBJ1-5; TCRdb calls TRBD1, which cannot be checked without DNA. Germline loops: CDR1 GTSNPN, CDR2 SVGIG (reference sequence). The CDR3 is 13 amino acids. The CDR3: CACSDRDDQPQHF. The whole variable domain, remainder taken from reference TRBV30 and TRBJ1-5, is SQTIHQWPATLVQPVGSPLSLECTVEGTSNPNLYWYRQAAGRGLQLLFYSVGIGQISSEVPQNLSASRPQDRQFILSSKKLLLSDSGFYLCACSDRDDQPQHFGDGTRLSIL.